The T cell receptor beta chain described here comes from a study of beta chain features in type 1 diabetes. The authors reverse transcribed all of the isolated RNA, so sequencing captured expressed TCRB transcripts. The method was immunoSEQ multiplex PCR; TCRdb's version includes in-frame clones alone and lacks a portion of them. The table shows under 400,000 clones, with about 18% occurring only once. Every participating donor gave one draw, a heparinised blood sample averaging about 100 mL. Study results and caveats: Across patients, naive, central memory and Treg TCRB repertoires exhibited apparently greater similarity than was observed across healthy donors. Sequencing used cDNA, and cells with high TCR expression could therefore be over-represented.

This clone was detected a few times. Its antigen remains unidentified. Germline values: CDR1 ENHRY, CDR2 SYGVKD. The CDR3 totals 12 residues. Trimming cost V 3 bases and J 5 bases, with 8 bases left between them. The sample comprised naive CD4+ T cells from blood. The receptor was isolated from a woman in her late teens or twenties in good health. The chain uses TRBV10-3 and TRBJ2-7; possible D gene TRBD2, 5 bases. Written as DNA, the CDR3 is TGTGCCATCAGTGAATACGGGAACGAGCAGTACTTC. It encodes CAISEYGNEQYF.